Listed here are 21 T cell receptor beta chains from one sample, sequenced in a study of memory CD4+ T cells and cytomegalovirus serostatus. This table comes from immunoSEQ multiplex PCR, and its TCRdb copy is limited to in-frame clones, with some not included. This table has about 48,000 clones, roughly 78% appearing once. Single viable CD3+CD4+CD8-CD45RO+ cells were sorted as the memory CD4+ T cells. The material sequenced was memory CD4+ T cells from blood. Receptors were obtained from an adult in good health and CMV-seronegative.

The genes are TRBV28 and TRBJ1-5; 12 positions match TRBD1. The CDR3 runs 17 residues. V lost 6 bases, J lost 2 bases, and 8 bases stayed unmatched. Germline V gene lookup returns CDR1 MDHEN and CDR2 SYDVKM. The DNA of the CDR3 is TGTGCCAGCAGGGGGACAGGGGGCTTTCAGGGCAATCAGCCCCAGCATTTT. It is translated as CASRGTGGFQGNQPQHF.

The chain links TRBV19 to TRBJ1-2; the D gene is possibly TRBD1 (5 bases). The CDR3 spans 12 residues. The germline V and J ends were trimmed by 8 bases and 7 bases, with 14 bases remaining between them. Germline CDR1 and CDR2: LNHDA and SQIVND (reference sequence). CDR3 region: CASSTGHSGYTF. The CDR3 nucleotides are TGTGCCAGTTCAACGGGGCACTCTGGCTACACCTTC.

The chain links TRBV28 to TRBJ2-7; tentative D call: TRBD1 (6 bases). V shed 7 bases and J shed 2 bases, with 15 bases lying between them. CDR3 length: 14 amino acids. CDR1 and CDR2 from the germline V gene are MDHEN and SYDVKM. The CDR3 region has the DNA TGTGCCAGCACCTCCCCGGGACACACCTACGAGCAGTACTTC. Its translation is CASTSPGHTYEQYF.

CDR3 region: CASSATKREESTDTQYF. DNA for the CDR3: TGTGCCAGCAGTGCCACTAAGCGGGAGGAGAGCACAGATACGCAGTATTTT. The J gene is TRBJ2-3, the V gene TRBV25-1; 9 nucleotides agree with TRBD2. This CDR3 comprises 17 residues. The germline V gene encodes CDR1 MGHDK and CDR2 SYGVNS. With V trimmed by 4 bases and J by 0 bases, 8 bases remained unmatched.

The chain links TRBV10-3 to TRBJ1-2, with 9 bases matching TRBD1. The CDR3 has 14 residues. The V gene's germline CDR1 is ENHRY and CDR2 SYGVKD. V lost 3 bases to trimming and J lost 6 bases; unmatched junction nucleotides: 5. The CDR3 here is CAISERQGEDGYTF. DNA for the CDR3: TGTGCCATCAGTGAACGACAGGGGGAAGATGGCTACACCTTC.

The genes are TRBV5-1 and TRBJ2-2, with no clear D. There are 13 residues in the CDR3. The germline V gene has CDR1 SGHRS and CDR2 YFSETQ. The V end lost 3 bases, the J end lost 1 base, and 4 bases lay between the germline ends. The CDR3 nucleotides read TGCGCCAGCAGCTCCCGGAACACCGGGGAGCTGTTTTTT. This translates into CASSSRNTGELFF.

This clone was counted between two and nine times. CDR3 in DNA: TGTGCCACCAGCAGAATGGGAGGGATACCTGAAGCTTTCTTT. Its protein is CATSRMGGIPEAFF. This sequence joins TRBV15 and TRBJ1-1; D is undetermined. The CDR3 has 14 residues. Trimming pared 2 bases from V and 6 bases from J, leaving 13 bases between. Germline CDR1 and CDR2: LNHNV and YYDKDF (reference sequence).

This chain's CDR3 is CASSLDQGREAFF. The CDR3 nucleotides are TGTGCCAGCAGCTTAGACCAGGGTAGGGAAGCTTTCTTT. The V and J genes are TRBV7-2 and TRBJ1-1, with a tentative D call TRBD1 (5 bases). The V end was cut by 1 base, the J end by 8 bases, with 11 bases between. Germline-derived CDR1 and CDR2 are SGHTA and FQGNSA. The CDR3 length is 13 residues.

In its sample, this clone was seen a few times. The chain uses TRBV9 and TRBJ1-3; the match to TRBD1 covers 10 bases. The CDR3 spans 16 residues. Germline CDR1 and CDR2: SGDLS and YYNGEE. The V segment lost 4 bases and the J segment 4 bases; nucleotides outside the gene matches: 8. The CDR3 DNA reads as TGTGCCAGCAGCCACCGGGACAGGGGTTACGGAAACACCATATATTTT. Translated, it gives CASSHRDRGYGNTIYF.

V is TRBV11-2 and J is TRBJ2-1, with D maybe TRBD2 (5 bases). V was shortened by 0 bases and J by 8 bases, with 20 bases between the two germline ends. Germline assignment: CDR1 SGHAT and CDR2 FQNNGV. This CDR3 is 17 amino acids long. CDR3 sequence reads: CASSLDRGWASQYEQFF. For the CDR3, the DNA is TGTGCCAGCAGCTTAGATCGAGGGTGGGCTAGTCAGTATGAGCAGTTCTTC.

The CDR3 spells CAGLAGANEQFF. CDR3 bases: TGTGCCGGGTTAGCGGGAGCTAATGAGCAGTTCTTC. The rearrangement links TRBV30 to TRBJ2-1; 9 nucleotides match TRBD2. The ends lost 8 bases at V and 7 bases at J; junction bases unmatched: 6. The CDR3 runs to 12 residues. Germline V gene lookup returns CDR1 GTSNPN and CDR2 SVGIG (reference sequence).

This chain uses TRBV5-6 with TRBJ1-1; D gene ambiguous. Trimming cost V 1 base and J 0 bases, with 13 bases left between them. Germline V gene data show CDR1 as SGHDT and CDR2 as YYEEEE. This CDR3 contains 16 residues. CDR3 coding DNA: TGTGCCAGCAGCTTGCCCCGGGTTGGCATGAACACTGAAGCTTTCTTT. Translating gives CASSLPRVGMNTEAFF.

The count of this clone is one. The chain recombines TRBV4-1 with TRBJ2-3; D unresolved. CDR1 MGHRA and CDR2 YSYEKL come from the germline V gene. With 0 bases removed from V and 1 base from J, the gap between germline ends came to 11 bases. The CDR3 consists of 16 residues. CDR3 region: CASSQDRGTGTDTQYF. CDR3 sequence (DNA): TGCGCCAGCAGCCAAGATAGAGGCACCGGCACAGATACGCAGTATTTT.

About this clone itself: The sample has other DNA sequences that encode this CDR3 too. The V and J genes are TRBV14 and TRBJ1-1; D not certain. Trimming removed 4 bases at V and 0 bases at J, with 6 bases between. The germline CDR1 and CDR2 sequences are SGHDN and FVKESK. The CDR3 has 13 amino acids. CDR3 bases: TGTGCCAGCAGCCTCGGCCTGAACACTGAAGCTTTCTTT. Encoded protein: CASSLGLNTEAFF.

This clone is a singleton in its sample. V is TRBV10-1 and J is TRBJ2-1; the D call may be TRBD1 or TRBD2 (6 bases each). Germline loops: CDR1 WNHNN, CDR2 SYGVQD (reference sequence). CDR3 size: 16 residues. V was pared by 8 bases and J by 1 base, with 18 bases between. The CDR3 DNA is TGCGCCAGCCAGCCTGGAGGGGGAGGATCCTACAATGAGCAGTTCTTC. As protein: CASQPGGGGSYNEQFF.

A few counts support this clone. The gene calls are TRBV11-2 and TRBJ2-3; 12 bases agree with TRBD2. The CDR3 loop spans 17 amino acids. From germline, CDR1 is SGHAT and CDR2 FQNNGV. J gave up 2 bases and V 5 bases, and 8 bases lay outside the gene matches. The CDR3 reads CASSLQGLAGSTDTQYF. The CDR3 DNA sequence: TGTGCCAGCAGCCTACAGGGACTAGCGGGTTCCACAGATACGCAGTATTTT.

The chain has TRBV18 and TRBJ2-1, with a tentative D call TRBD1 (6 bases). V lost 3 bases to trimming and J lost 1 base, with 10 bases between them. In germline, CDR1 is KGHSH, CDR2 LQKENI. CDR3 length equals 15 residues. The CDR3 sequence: CASSPRTVSYNEQFF. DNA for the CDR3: TGTGCCAGCTCACCCCGGACAGTTTCCTACAATGAGCAGTTCTTC.

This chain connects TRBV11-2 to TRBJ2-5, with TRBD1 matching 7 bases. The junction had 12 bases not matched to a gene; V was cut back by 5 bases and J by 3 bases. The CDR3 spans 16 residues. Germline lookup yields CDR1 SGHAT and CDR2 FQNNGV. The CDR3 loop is CASSRSQGKTEETQYF. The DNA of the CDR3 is TGTGCCAGCAGCCGTTCACAGGGGAAAACTGAAGAGACCCAGTACTTC.

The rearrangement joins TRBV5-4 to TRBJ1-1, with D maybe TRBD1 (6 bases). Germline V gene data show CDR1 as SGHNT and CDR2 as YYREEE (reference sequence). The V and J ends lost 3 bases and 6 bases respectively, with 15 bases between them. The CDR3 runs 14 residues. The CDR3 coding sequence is TGTGCCAGCAGCTCCACTCAGGGGAGGGCTGAAGCTTTCTTT. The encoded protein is CASSSTQGRAEAFF.

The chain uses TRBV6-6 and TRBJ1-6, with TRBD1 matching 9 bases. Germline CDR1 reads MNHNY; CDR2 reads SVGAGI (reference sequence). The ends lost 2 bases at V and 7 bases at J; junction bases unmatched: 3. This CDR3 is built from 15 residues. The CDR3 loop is CASSYGGTGNSPLHF. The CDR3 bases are TGTGCCAGCAGTTACGGAGGGACAGGGAATTCACCCCTCCACTTT.

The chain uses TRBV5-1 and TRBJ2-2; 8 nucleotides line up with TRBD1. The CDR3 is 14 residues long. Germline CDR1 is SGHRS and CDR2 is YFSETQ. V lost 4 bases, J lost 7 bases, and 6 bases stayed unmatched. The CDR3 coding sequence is TGCGCCAGCAGCCTCAGGGGGCATAACGGGGAGCTGTTTTTT. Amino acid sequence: CASSLRGHNGELFF.